The rows below give T cell receptor beta chains drawn from one sample of a study of T cells expressing NK-cell markers. Reprocessing the 5' RACE reads, TCRdb reports a single entry for every CDR3 protein and omits DNA. In total, the table holds roughly 180,000 distinct CDR3 sequences. Material: blood T cells: a sorted CD56 or NKG2C T cell subset, CD4+ or CD8+ T cells, or bulk PBMC T cells (not recorded which). These receptors were taken from a woman between 18 and 75 years old in good health. Each CDR3 is given with its conserved first and last residue.

j_gene	v_gene	CDR3aa
TRBJ2-3	TRBV6-1	CASTLTPSADTQYF
TRBJ2-5	TRBV9	CASSVGLAIRETQYF
TRBJ2-4	TRBV20-1	CSAPILTGAKNIQYF
TRBJ2-2	TRBV2	CASSHNTGQGMGTGELFF
TRBJ2-2	TRBV15	CATSRGAGAVNTGELFF
TRBJ2-5	TRBV5-1	CASSLAGEPQETQYF
TRBJ1-2	TRBV29-1	CSVWDRGITRSNYGYTF
TRBJ1-6	TRBV7-8	CASSTRQHLHF
TRBJ2-7	TRBV10-2	CASSESNRGSYEQYF
TRBJ2-7	TRBV6-5	CASSLGRESSYEQYF
TRBJ2-7	TRBV20-1	CSARLAPSWQYF
TRBJ2-7	TRBV12-3/TRBV12-4	CASSPSARGVEQYF
TRBJ2-1	TRBV27	CASSLSGARGEFF
TRBJ1-5	TRBV6-1	CASSEGVSNGPQHF
TRBJ2-3	TRBV7-3	CASRKGLAGSGDTQYF
TRBJ1-1	TRBV3-1	CASSPRQGRSGTEAFF
TRBJ2-1	TRBV20-1	CSARKPAGAVGEQFF
TRBJ2-1	TRBV9	CASSVGSRSVHNEQFF
TRBJ1-1	TRBV12-3/TRBV12-4	CASSFSGMNTEAFF
TRBJ2-1	TRBV28	CASSPLAGTTDEQFF
TRBJ2-5	TRBV10-3	CAISVKAAGQETQYF
TRBJ1-4	TRBV5-1	CASSLEGSTTNEKLFF
TRBJ1-1	TRBV20-1	CMSTGAGGTEAFF
TRBJ2-7	TRBV12-3/TRBV12-4	CASSWTSGKEQYF
TRBJ2-1	TRBV5-1	CASSLDGPQFF
TRBJ2-6	TRBV4-2	CASSPGGSNSGANVLTF
TRBJ2-3	TRBV15	CATRRGASTDTQYF
TRBJ2-1	TRBV30	CAWMGRGASRSYNEQFF
TRBJ2-7	TRBV27	CASSPGTGVAYEQYF
TRBJ2-2	TRBV7-2	CASTSGTTNTGELFF
TRBJ2-5	TRBV10-3	CATHSGPIQETQYF
TRBJ2-7	TRBV12-3/TRBV12-4	CASSWTTGRGEQYF
TRBJ1-5	TRBV21-1	CASSKVGAGSDQPQHF
TRBJ2-4	TRBV4-1	CASSPTPGQGWDIQYF
TRBJ1-1	TRBV12-3/TRBV12-4	CASSLTGNEAFF
TRBJ2-1	TRBV28	CASSVSGRAFDEQFF
TRBJ2-1	TRBV4-2	CASSQEQGSGVYNEQFF
TRBJ2-1	TRBV20-1	CSARGTSGRFADEQFF
TRBJ2-7	TRBV6-2/TRBV6-3	CASSRTSGRFNEQYF
TRBJ2-6	TRBV19	CASRGTGVLSGANVLTF
TRBJ1-6	TRBV12-3/TRBV12-4	CASSLGSPKNNSPLHF
TRBJ2-7	TRBV29-1	CSVVASGAYEQYF
TRBJ1-1	TRBV5-1	CASSDLFTGGTEAFF
TRBJ1-5	TRBV19	CASSSARDYQPQHF
TRBJ2-3	TRBV6-2/TRBV6-3	CASSRGTGNTQYF
TRBJ2-1	TRBV29-1	CSVVTSGGKYNEQFF
TRBJ1-4	TRBV30	CAYRTDNEKLFF